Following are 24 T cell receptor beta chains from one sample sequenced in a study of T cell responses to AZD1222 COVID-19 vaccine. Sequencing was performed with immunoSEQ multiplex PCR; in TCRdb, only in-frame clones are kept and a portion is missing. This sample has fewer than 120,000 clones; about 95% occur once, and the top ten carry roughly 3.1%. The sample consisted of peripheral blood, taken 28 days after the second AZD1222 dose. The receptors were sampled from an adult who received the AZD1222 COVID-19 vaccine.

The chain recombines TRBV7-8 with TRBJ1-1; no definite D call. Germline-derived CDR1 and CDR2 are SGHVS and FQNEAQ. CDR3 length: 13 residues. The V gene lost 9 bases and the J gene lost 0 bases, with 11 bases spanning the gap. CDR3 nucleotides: TGTGCCAGTTCCCCGGGGATGAACACTGAAGCTTTCTTT. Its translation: CASSPGMNTEAFF. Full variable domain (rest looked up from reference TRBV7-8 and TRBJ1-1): GAGVSQSPRYKVAKRGQDVALRCDPISGHVSLFWYQQALGQGPEFLTYFQNEAQLDKSGLPSDRFFAERPEGSVSTLKIQRTQQEDSAVYLCASSPGMNTEAFFGQGTRLTVV.

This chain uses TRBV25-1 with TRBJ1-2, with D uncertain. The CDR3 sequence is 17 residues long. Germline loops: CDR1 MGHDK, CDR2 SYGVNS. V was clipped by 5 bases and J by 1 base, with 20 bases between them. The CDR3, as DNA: TGTGCCAGCAGTACCCCGCTCCTGGAGGGCTATAACTATGGCTACACCTTC. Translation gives CASSTPLLEGYNYGYTF.

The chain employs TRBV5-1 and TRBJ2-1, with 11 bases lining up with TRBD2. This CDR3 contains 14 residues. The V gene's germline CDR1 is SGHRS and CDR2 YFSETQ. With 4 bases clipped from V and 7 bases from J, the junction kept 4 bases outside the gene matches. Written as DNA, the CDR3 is TGCGCCAGCAGCGCGGGACTAGCGGCGAATGAGCAGTTCTTC. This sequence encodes CASSAGLAANEQFF.

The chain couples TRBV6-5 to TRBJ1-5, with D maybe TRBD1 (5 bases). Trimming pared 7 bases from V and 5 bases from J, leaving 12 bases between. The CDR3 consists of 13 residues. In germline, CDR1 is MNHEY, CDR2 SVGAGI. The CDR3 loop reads CASTGTGDQPQHF. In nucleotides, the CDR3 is TGTGCCAGCACAGGGACGGGTGATCAGCCCCAGCATTTT.

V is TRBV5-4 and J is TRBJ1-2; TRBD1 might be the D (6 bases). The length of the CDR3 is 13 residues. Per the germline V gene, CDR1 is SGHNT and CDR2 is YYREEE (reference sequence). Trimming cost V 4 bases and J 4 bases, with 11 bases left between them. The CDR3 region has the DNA TGTGCCAGCAGCACCCGACAGGCCTATGGCTACACCTTC. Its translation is CASSTRQAYGYTF.

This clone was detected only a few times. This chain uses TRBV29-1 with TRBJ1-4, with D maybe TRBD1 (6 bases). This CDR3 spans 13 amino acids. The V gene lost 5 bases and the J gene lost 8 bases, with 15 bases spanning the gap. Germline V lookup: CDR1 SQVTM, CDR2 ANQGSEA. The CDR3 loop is CSVMRGEREKLFF. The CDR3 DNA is TGCAGCGTTATGAGGGGGGAGAGAGAAAAACTGTTTTTT. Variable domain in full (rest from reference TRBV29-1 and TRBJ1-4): SAVISQKPSRDICQRGTSLTIQCQVDSQVTMMFWYRQQPGQSLTLIATANQGSEATYESGFVIDKFPISRPNLTFSTLTVSNMSPEDSSIYLCSVMRGEREKLFFGSGTQLSVL.

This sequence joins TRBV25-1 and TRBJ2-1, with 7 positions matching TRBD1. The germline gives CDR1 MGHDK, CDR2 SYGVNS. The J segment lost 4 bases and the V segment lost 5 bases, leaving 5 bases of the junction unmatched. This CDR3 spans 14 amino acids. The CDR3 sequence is CASSPGQIYNEQFF. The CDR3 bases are TGTGCCAGCAGTCCGGGACAGATTTACAATGAGCAGTTCTTC.

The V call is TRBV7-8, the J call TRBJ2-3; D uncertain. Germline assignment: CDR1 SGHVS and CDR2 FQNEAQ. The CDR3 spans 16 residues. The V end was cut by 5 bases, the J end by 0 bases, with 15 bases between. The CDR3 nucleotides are TGTGCCAGCAGCCACCGACTCCTTACTAGCACAGATACGCAGTATTTT. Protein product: CASSHRLLTSTDTQYF.

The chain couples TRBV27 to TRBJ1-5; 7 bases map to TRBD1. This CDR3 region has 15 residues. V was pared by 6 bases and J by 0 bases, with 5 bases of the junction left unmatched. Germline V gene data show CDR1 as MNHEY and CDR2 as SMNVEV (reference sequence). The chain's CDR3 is CASRPGDSSNQPQHF. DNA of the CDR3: TGTGCCAGCAGACCTGGGGACAGTAGCAATCAGCCCCAGCATTTT.

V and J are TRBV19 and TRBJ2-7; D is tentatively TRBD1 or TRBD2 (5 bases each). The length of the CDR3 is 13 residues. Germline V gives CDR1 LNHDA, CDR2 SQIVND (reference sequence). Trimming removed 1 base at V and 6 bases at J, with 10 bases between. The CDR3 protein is CASSIVEGTEQYF. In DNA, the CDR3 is TGTGCCAGTAGTATAGTTGAAGGGACCGAGCAGTACTTC.

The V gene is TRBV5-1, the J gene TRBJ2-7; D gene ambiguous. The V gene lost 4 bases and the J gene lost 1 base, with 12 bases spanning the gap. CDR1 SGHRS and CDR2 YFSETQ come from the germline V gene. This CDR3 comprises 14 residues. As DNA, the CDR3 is TGCGCCAGCAGCCAGTCCGGAACGTCCTACGAGCAGTACTTC. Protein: CASSQSGTSYEQYF. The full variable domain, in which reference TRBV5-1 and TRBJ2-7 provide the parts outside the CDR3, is KAGVTQTPRYLIKTRGQQVTLSCSPISGHRSVSWYQQTPGQGLQFLFEYFSETQRNKGNFPGRFSGRQFSNSRSEMNVSTLELGDSALYLCASSQSGTSYEQYFGPGTRLTVT.

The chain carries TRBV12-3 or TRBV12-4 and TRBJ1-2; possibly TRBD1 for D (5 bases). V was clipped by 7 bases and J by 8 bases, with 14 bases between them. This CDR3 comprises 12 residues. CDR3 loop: CASNRPREGYTF. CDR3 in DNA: TGTGCCAGCAACCGGCCCAGGGAAGGCTACACCTTC.

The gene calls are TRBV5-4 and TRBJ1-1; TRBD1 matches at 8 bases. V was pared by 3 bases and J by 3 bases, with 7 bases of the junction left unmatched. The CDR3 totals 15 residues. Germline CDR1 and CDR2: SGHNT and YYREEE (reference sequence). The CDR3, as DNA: TGTGCCAGCAGCTGGAGGACAGGGACCTACACTGAAGCTTTCTTT. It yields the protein CASSWRTGTYTEAFF. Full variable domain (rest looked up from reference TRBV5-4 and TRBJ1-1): ETGVTQSPTHLIKTRGQQVTLRCSSQSGHNTVSWYQQALGQGPQFIFQYYREEENGRGNFPPRFSGLQFPNYSSELNVNALELDDSALYLCASSWRTGTYTEAFFGQGTRLTVV.

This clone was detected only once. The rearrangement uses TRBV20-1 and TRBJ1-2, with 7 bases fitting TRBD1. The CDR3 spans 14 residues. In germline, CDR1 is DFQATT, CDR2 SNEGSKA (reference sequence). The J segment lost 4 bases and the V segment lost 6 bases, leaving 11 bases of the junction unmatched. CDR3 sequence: CSASRQGNGYGYTF. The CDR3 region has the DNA TGCAGTGCGAGTCGACAGGGTAATGGCTATGGCTACACCTTC.

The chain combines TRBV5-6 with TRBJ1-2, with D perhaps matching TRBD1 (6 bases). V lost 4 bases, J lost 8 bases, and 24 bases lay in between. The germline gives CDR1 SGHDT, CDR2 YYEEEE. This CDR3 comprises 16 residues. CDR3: CASSPRLGGPSRGYTF. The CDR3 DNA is TGTGCCAGCAGCCCCCGGTTGGGGGGCCCCAGTAGGGGCTACACCTTC. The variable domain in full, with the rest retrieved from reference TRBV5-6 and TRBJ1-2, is DAGVTQSPTHLIKTRGQQVTLRCSPKSGHDTVSWYQQALGQGPQFIFQYYEEEERQRGNFPDRFSGHQFPNYSSELNVNALLLGDSALYLCASSPRLGGPSRGYTFGSGTRLTVV.

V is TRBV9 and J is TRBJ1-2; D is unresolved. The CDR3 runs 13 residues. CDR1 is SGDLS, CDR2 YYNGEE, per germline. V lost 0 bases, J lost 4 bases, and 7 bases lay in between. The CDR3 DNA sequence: TGTGCCAGCAGCGTAGATGTGTTCTATGGCTACACCTTC. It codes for CASSVDVFYGYTF.

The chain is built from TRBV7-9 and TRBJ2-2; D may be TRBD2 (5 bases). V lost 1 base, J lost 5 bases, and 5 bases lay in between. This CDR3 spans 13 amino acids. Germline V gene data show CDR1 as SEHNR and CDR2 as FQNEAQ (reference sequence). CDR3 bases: TGTGCCAGCAGCTTAGGCGGGACCGGGGAGCTGTTTTTT. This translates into CASSLGGTGELFF.

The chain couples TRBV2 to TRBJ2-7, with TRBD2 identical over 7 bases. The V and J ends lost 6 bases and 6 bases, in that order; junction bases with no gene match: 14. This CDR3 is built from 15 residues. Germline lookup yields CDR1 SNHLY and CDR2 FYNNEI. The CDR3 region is CASRPYTSEIGEQYF. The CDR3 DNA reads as TGTGCCAGCAGGCCTTATACTAGCGAGATTGGCGAGCAGTACTTC.

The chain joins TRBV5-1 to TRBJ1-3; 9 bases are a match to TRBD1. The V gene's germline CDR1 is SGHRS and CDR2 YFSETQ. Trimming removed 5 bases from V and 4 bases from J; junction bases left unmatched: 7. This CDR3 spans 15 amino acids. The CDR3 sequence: CASRGQGIGGNTIYF. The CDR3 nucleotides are TGCGCCAGCAGGGGACAGGGAATTGGGGGAAACACCATATATTTT. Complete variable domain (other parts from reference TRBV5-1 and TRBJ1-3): KAGVTQTPRYLIKTRGQQVTLSCSPISGHRSVSWYQQTPGQGLQFLFEYFSETQRNKGNFPGRFSGRQFSNSRSEMNVSTLELGDSALYLCASRGQGIGGNTIYFGEGSWLTVV.

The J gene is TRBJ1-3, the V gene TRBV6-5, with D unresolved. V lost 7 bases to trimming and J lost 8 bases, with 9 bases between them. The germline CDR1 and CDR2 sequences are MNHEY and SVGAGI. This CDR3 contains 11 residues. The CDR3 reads CASTSRHTIYF. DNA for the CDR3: TGTGCCAGCACCTCCAGACACACCATATATTTT.

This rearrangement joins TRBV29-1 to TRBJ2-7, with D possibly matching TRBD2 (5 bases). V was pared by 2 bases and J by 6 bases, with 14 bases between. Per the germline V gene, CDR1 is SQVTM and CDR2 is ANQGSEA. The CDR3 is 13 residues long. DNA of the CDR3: TGCAGCGTTGAACGTCAGAGAGGGTCCGAGCAGTACTTC. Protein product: CSVERQRGSEQYF.

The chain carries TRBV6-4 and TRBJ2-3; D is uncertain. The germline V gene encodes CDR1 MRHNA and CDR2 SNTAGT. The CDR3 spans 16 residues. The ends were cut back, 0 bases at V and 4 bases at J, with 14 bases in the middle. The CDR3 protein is CASSDSRSSRADTQYF. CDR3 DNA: TGTGCCAGCAGTGACTCTAGGTCCTCAAGGGCAGATACGCAGTATTTT.

In DNA form, the CDR3 reads TGTGCCAGCAGCCAAGATACATCGGTCTATGGCTACACCTTC. Protein product: CASSQDTSVYGYTF. This chain links TRBV3-1 (or the pseudogene TRBV3-2) with TRBJ1-2; D not resolved. Germline V CDR1 and CDR2: LGHDT, YNNKEL (reference sequence). V gave up 0 bases and J gave up 4 bases, with 9 bases separating them. The CDR3 has 14 amino acids.

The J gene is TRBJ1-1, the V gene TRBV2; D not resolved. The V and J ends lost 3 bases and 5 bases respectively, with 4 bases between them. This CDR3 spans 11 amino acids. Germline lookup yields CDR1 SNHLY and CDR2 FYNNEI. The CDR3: CASSDDTEAFF. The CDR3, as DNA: TGTGCCAGCAGTGACGATACTGAAGCTTTCTTT.